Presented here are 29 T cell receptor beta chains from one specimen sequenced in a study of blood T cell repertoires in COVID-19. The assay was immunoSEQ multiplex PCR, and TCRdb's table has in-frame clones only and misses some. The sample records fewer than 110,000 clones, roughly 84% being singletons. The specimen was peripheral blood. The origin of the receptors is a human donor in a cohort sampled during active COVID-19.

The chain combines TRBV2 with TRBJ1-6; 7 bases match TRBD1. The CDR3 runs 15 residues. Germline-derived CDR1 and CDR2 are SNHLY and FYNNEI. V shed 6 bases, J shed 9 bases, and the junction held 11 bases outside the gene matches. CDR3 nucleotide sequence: TGTGCCAGCAGAGCCACCGGGACAGCCAGTTCACCCCTCCACTTT. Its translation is CASRATGTASSPLHF.

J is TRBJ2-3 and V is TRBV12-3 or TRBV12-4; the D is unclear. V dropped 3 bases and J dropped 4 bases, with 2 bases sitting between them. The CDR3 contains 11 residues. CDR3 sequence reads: CASSFSDTQYF. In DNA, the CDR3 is TGTGCCAGCAGTTTCTCAGATACGCAGTATTTT.

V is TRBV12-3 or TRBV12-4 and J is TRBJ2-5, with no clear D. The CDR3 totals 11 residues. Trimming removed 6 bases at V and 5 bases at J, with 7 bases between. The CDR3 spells CASSSRETQYF. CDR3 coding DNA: TGTGCCAGCAGCAGCAGGGAGACCCAGTACTTC.

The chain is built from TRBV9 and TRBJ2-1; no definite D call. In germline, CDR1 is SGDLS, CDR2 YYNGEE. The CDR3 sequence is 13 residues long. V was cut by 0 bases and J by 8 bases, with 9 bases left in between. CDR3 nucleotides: TGTGCCAGCAGCGTAGGTCTGCGCGATGAGCAGTTCTTC. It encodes CASSVGLRDEQFF.

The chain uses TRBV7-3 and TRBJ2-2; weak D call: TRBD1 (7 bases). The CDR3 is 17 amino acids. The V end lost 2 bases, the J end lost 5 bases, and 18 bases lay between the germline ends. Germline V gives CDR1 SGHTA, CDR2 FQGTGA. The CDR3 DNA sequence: TGTGCCAGCAGCTTATTTGCGACAGGGACTTTTACCGGGGAGCTGTTTTTT. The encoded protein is CASSLFATGTFTGELFF.

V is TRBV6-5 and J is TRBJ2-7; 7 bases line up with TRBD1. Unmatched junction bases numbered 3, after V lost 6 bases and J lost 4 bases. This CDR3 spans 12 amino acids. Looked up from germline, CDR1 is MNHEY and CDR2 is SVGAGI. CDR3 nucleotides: TGTGCCAGCAGACGACAGGGTTACGAGCAGTACGTC. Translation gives CASRRQGYEQYV.

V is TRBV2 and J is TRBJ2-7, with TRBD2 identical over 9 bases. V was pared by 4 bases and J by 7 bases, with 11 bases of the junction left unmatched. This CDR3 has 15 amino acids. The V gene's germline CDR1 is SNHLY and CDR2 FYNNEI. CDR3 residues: CASSGPLAGAGEQYF. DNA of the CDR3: TGTGCCAGCAGTGGCCCCTTAGCGGGAGCGGGTGAGCAGTACTTC.

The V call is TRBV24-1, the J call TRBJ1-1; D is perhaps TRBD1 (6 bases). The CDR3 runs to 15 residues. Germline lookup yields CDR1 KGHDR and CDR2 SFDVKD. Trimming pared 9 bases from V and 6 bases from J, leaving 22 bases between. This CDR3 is CATAPAGAGPAEAFF. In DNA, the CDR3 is TGTGCCACCGCCCCGGCAGGGGCCGGGCCCGCTGAAGCTTTCTTT.

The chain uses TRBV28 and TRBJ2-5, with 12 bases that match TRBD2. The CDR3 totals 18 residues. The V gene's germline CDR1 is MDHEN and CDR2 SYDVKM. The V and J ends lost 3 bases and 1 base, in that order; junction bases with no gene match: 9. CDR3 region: CASSFLGLAGLPQETQYF. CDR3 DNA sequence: TGTGCCAGCAGTTTCCTGGGACTAGCGGGCCTCCCCCAAGAGACCCAGTACTTC.

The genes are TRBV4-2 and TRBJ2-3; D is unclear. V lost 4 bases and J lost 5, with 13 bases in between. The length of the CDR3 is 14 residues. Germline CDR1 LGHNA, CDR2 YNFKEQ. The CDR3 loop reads CASSLRVAEDTQYF. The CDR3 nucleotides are TGTGCCAGCAGCCTCCGCGTCGCCGAAGATACGCAGTATTTT.

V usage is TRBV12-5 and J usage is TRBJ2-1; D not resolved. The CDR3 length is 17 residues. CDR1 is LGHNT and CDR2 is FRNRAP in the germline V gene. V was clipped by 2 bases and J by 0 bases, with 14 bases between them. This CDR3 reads CASGLKPLLSSYNEQFF. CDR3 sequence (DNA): TGTGCTAGTGGTTTGAAACCTTTGTTGAGCTCCTACAATGAGCAGTTCTTC.

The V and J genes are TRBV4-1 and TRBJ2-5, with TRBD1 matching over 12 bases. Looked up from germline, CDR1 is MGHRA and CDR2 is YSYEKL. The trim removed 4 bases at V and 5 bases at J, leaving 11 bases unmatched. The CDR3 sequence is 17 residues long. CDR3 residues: CASSPGPRDRGRETQYF. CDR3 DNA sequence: TGCGCCAGCAGCCCCGGCCCCCGGGACAGGGGGCGGGAGACCCAGTACTTC.

CDR3 nucleotides: TGTGCCAGCAGCCAATTCGTGGGAGTCAGTGAGCAGTTCTTC. This encodes CASSQFVGVSEQFF. This rearrangement joins TRBV16 to TRBJ2-1; D is possibly TRBD2 (5 bases). Trimming pared 1 base from V and 9 bases from J, leaving 13 bases between. The CDR3 totals 14 residues. Germline V CDR1 and CDR2: KGHSY, FQNENV.

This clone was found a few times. This CDR3 reads CATSQLEGSYNEQFF. CDR3 DNA: TGTGCCACATCCCAACTGGAGGGGTCCTACAATGAGCAGTTCTTC. The V gene is TRBV2, the J gene TRBJ2-1, with a possible D match to TRBD2 (6 bases). This CDR3 is 15 amino acids long. Per the germline V gene, CDR1 is SNHLY and CDR2 is FYNNEI. Trimming left V 10 bases short and J 1 base short, with 17 bases between.

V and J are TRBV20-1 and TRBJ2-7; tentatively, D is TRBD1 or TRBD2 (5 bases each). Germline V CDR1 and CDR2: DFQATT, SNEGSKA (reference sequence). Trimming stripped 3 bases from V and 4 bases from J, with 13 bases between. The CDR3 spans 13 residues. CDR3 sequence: CSASGAGRYEQYV. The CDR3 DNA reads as TGCAGTGCTAGTGGGGCGGGCCGATACGAGCAGTACGTC.

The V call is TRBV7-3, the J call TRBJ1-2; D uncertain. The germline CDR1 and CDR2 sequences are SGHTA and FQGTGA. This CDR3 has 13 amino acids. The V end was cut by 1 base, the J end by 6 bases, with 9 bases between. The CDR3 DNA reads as TGTGCCAGCAGCTTAAACCCCGGGGATGGCTACACCTTC. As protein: CASSLNPGDGYTF. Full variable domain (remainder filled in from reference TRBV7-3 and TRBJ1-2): GAGVSQTPSNKVTEKGKYVELRCDPISGHTALYWYRQSLGQGPEFLIYFQGTGAADDSGLPNDRFFAVRPEGSVSTLKIQRTERGDSAVYLCASSLNPGDGYTFGSGTRLTVV.

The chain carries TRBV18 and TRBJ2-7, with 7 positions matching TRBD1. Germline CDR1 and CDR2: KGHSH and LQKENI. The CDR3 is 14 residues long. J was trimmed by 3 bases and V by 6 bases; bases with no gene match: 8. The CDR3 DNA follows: TGTGCCAGCTCTACAGGGGTTAACCACTACGAGCAGTACTTC. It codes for CASSTGVNHYEQYF. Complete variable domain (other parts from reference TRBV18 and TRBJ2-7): NAGVMQNPRHLVRRRGQEARLRCSPMKGHSHVYWYRQLPEEGLKFMVYLQKENIIDESGMPKERFSAEFPKEGPSILRIQQVVRGDSAAYFCASSTGVNHYEQYFGPGTRLTVT.

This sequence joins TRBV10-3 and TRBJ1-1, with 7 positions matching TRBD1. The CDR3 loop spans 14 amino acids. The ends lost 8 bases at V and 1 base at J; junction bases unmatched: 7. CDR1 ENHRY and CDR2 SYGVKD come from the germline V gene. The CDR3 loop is CAIGDREGNTEAFF. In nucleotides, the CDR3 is TGTGCCATCGGAGACAGGGAAGGGAACACTGAAGCTTTCTTT.

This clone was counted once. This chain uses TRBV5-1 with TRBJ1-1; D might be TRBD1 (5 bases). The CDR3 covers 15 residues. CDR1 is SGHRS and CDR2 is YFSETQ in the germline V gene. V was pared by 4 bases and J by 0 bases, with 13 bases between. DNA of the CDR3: TGCGCCAGCAGCCCTCTAACGGGGGTGAACACTGAAGCTTTCTTT. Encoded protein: CASSPLTGVNTEAFF.

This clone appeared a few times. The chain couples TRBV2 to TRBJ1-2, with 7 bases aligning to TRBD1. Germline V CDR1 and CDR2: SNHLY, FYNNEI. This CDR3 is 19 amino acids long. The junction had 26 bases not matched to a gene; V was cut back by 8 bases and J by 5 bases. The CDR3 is CASRDRQGSPGIHTYGYTF. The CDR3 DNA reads TGTGCCAGCCGAGATCGACAGGGATCACCGGGGATCCACACTTATGGCTACACCTTC.

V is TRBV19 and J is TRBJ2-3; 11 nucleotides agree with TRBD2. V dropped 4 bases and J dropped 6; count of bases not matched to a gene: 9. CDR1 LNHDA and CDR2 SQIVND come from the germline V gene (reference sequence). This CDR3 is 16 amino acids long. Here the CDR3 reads CASSTQGLAVGDTQYF. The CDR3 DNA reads TGTGCCAGTAGTACCCAGGGACTAGCGGTCGGGGATACGCAGTATTTT.

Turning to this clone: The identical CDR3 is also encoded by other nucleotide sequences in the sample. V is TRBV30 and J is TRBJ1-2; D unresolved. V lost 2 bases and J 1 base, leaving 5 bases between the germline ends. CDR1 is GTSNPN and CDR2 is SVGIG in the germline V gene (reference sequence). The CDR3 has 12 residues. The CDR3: CAWSPGNYGYTF. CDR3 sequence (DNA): TGTGCCTGGAGTCCGGGTAACTATGGCTACACCTTC.

CDR3 loop: CASSPELAGRNNEQFF. The CDR3 nucleotides are TGTGCCAGCAGCCCCGAGCTAGCGGGTAGGAATAATGAGCAGTTCTTC. The chain uses TRBV5-4 and TRBJ2-1, with 8 bases aligning to TRBD2. From germline, CDR1 is SGHNT and CDR2 YYREEE (reference sequence). V trimming: 4 bases; J trimming: 7 bases; junction bases outside the gene matches: 13. The CDR3 is made up of 16 amino acids.

The CDR3 reads CASRGTSGSYEQYF. The DNA for the CDR3 is TGTGCCAGTAGGGGGACTAGCGGGAGTTACGAGCAGTACTTC. This chain joins TRBV19 and TRBJ2-7, with TRBD2 identical over 14 bases. The J segment lost 4 bases and the V segment lost 6 bases, leaving 2 bases of the junction unmatched. Per the germline V gene, CDR1 is LNHDA and CDR2 is SQIVND (reference sequence). The CDR3 is 14 amino acids.

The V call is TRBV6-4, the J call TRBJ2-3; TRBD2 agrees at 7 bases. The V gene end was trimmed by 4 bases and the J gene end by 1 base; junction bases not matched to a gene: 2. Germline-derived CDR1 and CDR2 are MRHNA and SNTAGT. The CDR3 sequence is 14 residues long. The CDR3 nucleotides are TGTGCCAGCAGTGTAAGCGGGGGCACAGATACGCAGTATTTT. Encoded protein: CASSVSGGTDTQYF.

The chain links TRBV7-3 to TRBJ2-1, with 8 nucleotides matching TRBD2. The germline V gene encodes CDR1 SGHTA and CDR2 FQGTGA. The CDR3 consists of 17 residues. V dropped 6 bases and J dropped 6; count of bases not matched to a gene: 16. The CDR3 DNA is TGTGCCAGCAGTCGCTGGGTGGTAGCGGGGCGGGGCAATGAGCAGTTCTTC. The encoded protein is CASSRWVVAGRGNEQFF.

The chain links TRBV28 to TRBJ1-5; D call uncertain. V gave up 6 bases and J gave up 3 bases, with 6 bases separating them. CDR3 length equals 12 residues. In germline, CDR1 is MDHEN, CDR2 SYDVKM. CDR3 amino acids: CASRALNQPQHF. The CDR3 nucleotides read TGTGCCAGCAGGGCCCTCAATCAGCCCCAGCATTTT.

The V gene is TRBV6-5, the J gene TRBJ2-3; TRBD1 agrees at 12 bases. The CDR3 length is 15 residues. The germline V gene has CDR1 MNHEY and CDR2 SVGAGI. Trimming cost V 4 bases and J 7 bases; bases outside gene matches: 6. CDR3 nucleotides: TGTGCCAGCAGTTCGGGACAGGGGGCTTCTAATACGCAGTATTTT. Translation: CASSSGQGASNTQYF.

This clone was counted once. Here the CDR3 DNA reads TGTGCCAGCAGCACCGGACTAGCGGGGGACGAGCAGTACTTC. It codes for CASSTGLAGDEQYF. The J gene is TRBJ2-7, the V gene TRBV11-3; 13 bases match TRBD2. The V and J ends lost 5 bases and 5 bases, in that order; junction bases with no gene match: 3. Germline lookup yields CDR1 SGHNT and CDR2 YENEEA. This CDR3 has 14 residues.